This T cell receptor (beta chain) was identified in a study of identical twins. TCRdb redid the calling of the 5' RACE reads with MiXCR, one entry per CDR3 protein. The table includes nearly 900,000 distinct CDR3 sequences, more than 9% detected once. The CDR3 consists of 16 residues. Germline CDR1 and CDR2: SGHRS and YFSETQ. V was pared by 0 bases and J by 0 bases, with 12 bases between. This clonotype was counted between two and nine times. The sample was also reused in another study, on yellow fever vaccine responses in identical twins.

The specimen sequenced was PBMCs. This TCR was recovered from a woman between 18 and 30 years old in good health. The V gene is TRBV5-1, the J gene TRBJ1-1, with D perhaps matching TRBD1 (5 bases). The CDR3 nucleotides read TGCGCCAGCAGCTTGGAGGGGTATGGGGTGAACACTGAAGCTTTCTTT. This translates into CASSLEGYGVNTEAFF.